This TCR beta chain was sequenced in a study of cytomegalovirus exposure and HLA in healthy donors. Whole-study results and caveats: The study designated about 180 TCR beta chains cytomegalovirus-associated. Reportedly, cytomegalovirus status was diagnosed with high sensitivity and specificity.

Deletions cut 2 bases from V and 7 bases from J, with 11 bases between. CDR3 length equals 14 residues. Per the germline V gene, CDR1 is MNHEY and CDR2 is SVGAGI. A word on this clone: The antigen remains unidentified.

Primers included in the PCR were 60 Vbeta and 13 Jbeta primers. Produced via immunoSEQ multiplex PCR; TCRdb's table is partial and in-frame only. This sample has under 130,000 clones, with 75% to 85% found just once. The sample taken for sequencing was PBMCs. The J gene is TRBJ2-2, the V gene TRBV6-5, with TRBD2 as a possible D gene (6 bases). The sequence derives from a man between 18 and 35 years old in good health and CMV-seronegative. The CDR3 DNA sequence: TGTGCCAGCAGTTACCGGGAGATCGGCGGGGAGCTGTTTTTT. Translation gives CASSYREIGGELFF.